Listed here are 2 T cell receptor beta chains from one sample, sequenced in a study of shared clonotypes between healthy human individuals. Data came from immunoSEQ multiplex PCR; TCRdb stores just in-frame clones and leaves some out. The sample carries around 990,000 clones, about 80% recorded once. The sequenced sample was memory CD4+ T cells from PBMCs. Subset meaning: CD45RA-negative fraction. These receptors were obtained from a man aged 18 to 29 in good health. Some clones in this sample may be carry-over from other donors' samples.

The genes are TRBV9 and TRBJ1-4; D call uncertain. V gave up 1 base and J gave up 7 bases, with 17 bases separating them. The CDR3 has 16 residues. Germline V gene lookup returns CDR1 SGDLS and CDR2 YYNGEE. The CDR3 region is CASSVLAVGCSEKLFF. CDR3 nucleotide sequence: TGTGCCAGCAGCGTACTGGCAGTCGGTTGCAGTGAAAAACTGTTTTTT.

The chain employs TRBV7-8 and TRBJ1-5, with D possibly matching TRBD1 (5 bases). The CDR3 is 13 residues long. V was shortened by 1 base and J by 7 bases, with 8 bases between the two germline ends. CDR1 SGHVS and CDR2 FQNEAQ come from the germline V gene. The CDR3 is CASSLGRDQPQHF. For the CDR3, the DNA is TGTGCCAGCAGCTTAGGCAGGGACCAGCCCCAGCATTTT.